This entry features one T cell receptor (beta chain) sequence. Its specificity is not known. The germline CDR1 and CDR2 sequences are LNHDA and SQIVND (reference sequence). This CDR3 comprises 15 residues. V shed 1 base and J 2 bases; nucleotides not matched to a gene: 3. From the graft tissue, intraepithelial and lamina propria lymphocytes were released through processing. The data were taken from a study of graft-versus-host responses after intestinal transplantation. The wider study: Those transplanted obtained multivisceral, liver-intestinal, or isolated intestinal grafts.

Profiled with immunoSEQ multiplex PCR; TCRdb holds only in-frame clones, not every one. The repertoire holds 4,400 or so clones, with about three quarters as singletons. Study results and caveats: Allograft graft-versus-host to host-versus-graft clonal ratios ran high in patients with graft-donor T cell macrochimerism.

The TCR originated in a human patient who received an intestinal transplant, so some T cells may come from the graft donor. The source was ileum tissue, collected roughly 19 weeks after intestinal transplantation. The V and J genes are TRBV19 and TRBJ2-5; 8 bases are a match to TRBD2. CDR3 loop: CASSIVASGQETQYF. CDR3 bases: TGTGCCAGTAGTATAGTTGCTAGCGGGCAAGAGACCCAGTACTTC.